This TCR beta chain was identified during a study of blood T cells in healthy people across ages (dated by TCRdb to the mid-2010s). With regard to the full study: Template switching captured roughly one uniquely barcoded TCR beta cDNA molecule per two T cells in model experiments. Age-related changes in TCR beta repertoire diversity were measured in the study by deep sequencing normalized with unique cDNA molecular identifiers. The donors were divided into four age groups: young (average approximately 17 years), middle-aged (roughly 40), aged (approximately 62) and long-lived (about 80). Two additional independent replicas of 1 million unique cDNA reads from the same blood draw were analyzed for two donors (one aged 18 to 29 and one aged 80 or older).

Systemically healthy Caucasian individuals from Russia, about 38 in total and aged 6 to 90 years, were included as donors. Around 9.8 milliliters of peripheral blood were collected from each donor into EDTA-treated Vacutainer tubes. Ficoll-Paque density-gradient centrifugation was used to isolate PBMCs, with at least 6 million per sample. Trizol reagent was used to extract total RNA from the PBMCs, yielding at least 6 micrograms per sample. For every donor, an aliquot of PBMCs went through flow cytometry to measure the percentages of naive CD45RAhigh/CD27high T cells. Trimming leaves V shorter by 0 bases and J shorter by 7 bases, with the junction holding 12 bases beyond the gene matches. The CDR3 spans 18 residues, from the cysteine through the phenylalanine. The only DNA kept is the CDR3, 54 bases in frame from the first base. According to the germline V gene, CDR1 reads LGHNT and CDR2 reads FRNRAP.

The library was produced with 5' RACE. Sequencing was performed on an Illumina HiSeq 2500. A second 7 to 11 cycle PCR used a sample-barcoded 5' primer and a J-beta primer mix. A unique molecular identifier was introduced onto each TCR beta cDNA molecule by a template-switch 5' adaptor carrying 12 random nucleotides. At least 3 million CDR3-containing paired-end reads were obtained from each sample. All of the RNA was converted into first-strand cDNA using the Mint cDNA synthesis kit, with a TRBC-specific oligonucleotide serving as the primer. Following uracil-DNA glycosylase treatment, all cDNA underwent a first 18-cycle PCR with the universal primers M1SS and BC2_uni_R. The published analysis was carried out like this. Each sample was normalized by randomly selecting 1 million high-quality reads, each carrying a distinct molecular identifier. Instead of being binned into consensus sequences, reads that shared molecular identifiers were thrown out. MiTCR, set to a Q25 quality threshold and the strictest error-elimination algorithm, was used for CDR3 identification, clonotype clustering and error correction. Lower-bound total TCR beta diversity was estimated with a nonparametric unseen species model using Euler transformation. Clones were called with MiXCR by TCRdb after fastp trimmed the public reads at Q25, and only in-frame beta chains were retained. Rows merge per CDR3 protein into single entries with the most common DNA and genes. The V and J calls come from TCRdb's annotation, not from the publication. The sample yields around 990,000 distinct CDR3 sequences; about 23% were counted once. The ten largest account for 0.75% of the sample.

The investigation overall reported the following: Since profiling was done on bulk unsorted PBMCs, naive and antigen-experienced compartments could not be conclusively compared. Because the CMV infection status of the donors was unknown, age-related changes in expanded clonotypes may potentially have been confounded. Estimates of total diversity based on one million sequenced T cells were regarded as lower bounds and as underestimates. Compared with the aged group, more naive CD4+ T cells, fewer expanded clones and increased TCR diversity were shown by the long-lived group, suggesting age selection. Observed TCR beta diversity per million T cells fell roughly linearly with age, and a significant reduction was already apparent by age around 40. Observed TCR beta diversity correlated strongly with the percentage of naive T cells measured by flow cytometry.

This clonotype showed up just a few times. Its specific antigen is unknown. No qualities accompany the bases; no much larger clone lies one base away. The same sample was also used in a study of T cells of mothers and their children. Drawing on the second study: The donors were nine systemically healthy Caucasian individuals, made up of three mothers and their six children. cDNA synthesis consumed the entire amount of extracted RNA, loaded at around 1.4 ug RNA in each 15 ul reaction. In the second PCR, the M1S primer introduced both the sample barcodes and 2-4 random nucleotides. Over 9 million TCR beta CDR3 reads were obtained for each mother, and around 3 million reads were obtained for each child. In both related and unrelated pairs, thymic selection shapes the output of TCR recombination in a similar way, with inherited differences having only a minor effect. Normalized repertoire overlap was always slightly but never significantly higher in related than unrelated mother-child pairs. No persistent microchimeric T cell clones were found, with a detection sensitivity of approximately 100 clones per million clonotypes. The study used deep NGS to compare TCR beta repertoires of mothers and children, seeking features distinguishing related mother-child pairs from unrelated individuals. On average, the children were about 10 +/- 4 years old, while the mothers were about 40 +/- 4 years old. After adapters were ligated using NEBNext reagents, the libraries underwent 100+100 nt paired-end sequencing on an Illumina HiSeq 2000. Mother and child libraries were prepared a month apart and sequenced in separate runs to prevent cross-contamination. Each donor had between about 450,000 and 2,100,000 distinct TCR beta clonotypes identified. Naive TCR beta clonotypes were estimated from low-frequency clonotypes matched to each donor's FACS-determined naive share, without sorting.

The clonotype comes from a girl under 10 years old in good health. Sequencing was performed on blood. Recombination linked TRBV12-5 to TRBJ1-6; TRBD1 matches 7 bases in the middle. This receptor carries the CDR3 CASGLVLSRQGGNSPLHF. The nucleotide sequence is given as TGTGCTAGTGGTTTGGTTCTGAGCCGACAGGGCGGGAATTCACCCCTCCACTTT.